This T cell receptor (beta chain) came from a study of cytotoxic CD8 clonotypes in ibrutinib-treated CLL (dated by TCRdb to the early 2020s). Background for the entire study: The cohort included roughly 15 treatment-naive and approximately eleven relapsed/refractory patients; approximately 17 were IGHV unmutated. Every remission and progressive disease sample was obtained while ibrutinib was still being received by the patients. Responses were partial in approximately 24 patients and complete in 2; after median around 68 months follow-up, about 14 stayed in remission and about 12 progressed. Samples at response were collected after a median of about 12 months of treatment, with a range of 6 to 36 months. An average of about 250,000 productive templates and 94,082 productive rearrangements was obtained per sample. Longitudinal samples were obtainable from about 30% of the roughly 90 participants in the trial. Cryopreserved peripheral blood mononuclear cells were obtained prior to treatment, at the time of response, and at either disease progression or sustained remission. Here is what the overall study found, with its caveats: Baseline clonality was found to be higher than that of age-matched healthy donors and was strongly correlated with circulating CD8+ T-cell counts. Clonality rose at ibrutinib response, remained stable during sustained remission, and dropped back toward baseline at progression. Sampling times were not matched between sustained-remission and progressing patients, and lymph node repertoires were not studied. Public clonotypes were rare and either shrank or stayed stable during treatment, and the rise in clonality at ibrutinib response reflected expansion of private clonotypes.

This clone was seen only once. Its cognate antigen has yet to be identified. No qualities accompany the bases; no much larger clone lies one base away. For CDR1 and CDR2, the germline V gene lists SGHDT and YYEEEE. CDR3 length: 12 amino acids, cysteine to phenylalanine. Only the CDR3 DNA stays, 36 bases, in frame from base 1. V loses 4 bases, J loses 5 bases, and the germline ends lie 8 bases apart. For TCR beta library preparation, 1.5 to 2 micrograms of genomic DNA were isolated from cryopreserved PBMCs. Longitudinal blood samples from CLL patients on ibrutinib monotherapy were analyzed using high-throughput TCR beta sequencing. Patients were enrolled in a phase 2 open-label single-center ibrutinib monotherapy trial. A MiSeq instrument was used for deep resolution sequencing, which targeted depths ranging from 1 in 1 million up to 1 in 200,000 T cells, with coverage averaging 10x for each clonotype. The immunoSEQ hsTCRB Kit was used to generate TCR beta libraries. The authors' pipeline ran thus. Data were analyzed with ImmunoSEQ Data Assistant and ImmunoSEQ Analyzer, with V, D and J genes assigned per IMGT definitions. Clonality, which ranges from 0 to 1, was calculated as one minus the normalized Shannon entropy of productive rearrangement frequencies. Only overrepresented clonotypes making up at least 0.05% of the repertoire of each patient were included in the public clonotype analysis. Roughly 12 age-matched healthy donor repertoires from immuneACCESS were used as controls for clonality. This immuneACCESS table, as held by TCRdb, lists in-frame sequences with V and J called but not all clones. Of the missing ones, under half trace to an unresolved V gene in checked studies; the others have no known cause. That table gives V, J and clone size, and the DNA gave D and trimming. The sample records about 140,000 clones, about 84% of which are singletons. The ten largest clones add up to about 7.4% of the sample.

The source material was PBMCs, sampled after 36 months of ibrutinib treatment. The rearranged segments are TRBV5-6 and TRBJ2-3, and possibly TRBD2, on 5 matching bases. The sequence was obtained from a human donor with chronic lymphocytic leukemia. In nucleotide form, the sequence is TGTGCCAGCAGCCATAGCGTAGATACGCAGTATTTT. It translates to CASSHSVDTQYF.